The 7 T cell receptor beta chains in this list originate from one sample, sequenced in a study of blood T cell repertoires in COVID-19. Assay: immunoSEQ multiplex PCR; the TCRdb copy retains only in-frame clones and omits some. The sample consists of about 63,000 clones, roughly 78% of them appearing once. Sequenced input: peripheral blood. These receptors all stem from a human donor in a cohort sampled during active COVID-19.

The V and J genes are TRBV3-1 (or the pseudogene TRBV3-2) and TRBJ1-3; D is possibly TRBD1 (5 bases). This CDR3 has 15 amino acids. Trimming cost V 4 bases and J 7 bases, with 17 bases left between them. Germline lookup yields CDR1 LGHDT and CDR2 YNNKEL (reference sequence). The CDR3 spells CASSRRRGGGNTIYF. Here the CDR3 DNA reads TGTGCCAGCAGCCGCCGCCGGGGGGGAGGCAACACCATATATTTT.

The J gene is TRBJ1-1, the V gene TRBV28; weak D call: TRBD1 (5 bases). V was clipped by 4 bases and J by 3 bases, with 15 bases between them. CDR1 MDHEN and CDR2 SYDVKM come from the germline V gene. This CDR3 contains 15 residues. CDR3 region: CASSSAGTLYTEAFF. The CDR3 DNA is TGTGCCAGCAGTTCAGCCGGGACTTTGTACACTGAAGCTTTCTTT.

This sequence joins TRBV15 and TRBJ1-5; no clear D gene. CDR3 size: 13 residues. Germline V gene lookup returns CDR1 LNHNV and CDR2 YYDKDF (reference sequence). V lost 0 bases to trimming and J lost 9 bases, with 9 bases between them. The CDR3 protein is CATSRDTGLPQHF. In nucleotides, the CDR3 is TGTGCCACCAGCAGAGACACGGGTCTGCCCCAGCATTTT. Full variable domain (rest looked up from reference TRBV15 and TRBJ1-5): DAMVIQNPRYQVTQFGKPVTLSCSQTLNHNVMYWYQQKSSQAPKLLFHYYDKDFNNEADTPDNFQSRRPNTSFCFLDIRSPGLGDTAMYLCATSRDTGLPQHFGDGTRLSIL.

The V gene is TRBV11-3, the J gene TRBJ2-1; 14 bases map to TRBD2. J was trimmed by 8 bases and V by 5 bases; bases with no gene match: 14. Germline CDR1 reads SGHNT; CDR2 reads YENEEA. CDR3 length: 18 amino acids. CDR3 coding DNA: TGTGCCAGCAGCACCCGGACAGGGGGACTAGCGGGAGACTATGAGCAGTTCTTC. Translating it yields CASSTRTGGLAGDYEQFF.

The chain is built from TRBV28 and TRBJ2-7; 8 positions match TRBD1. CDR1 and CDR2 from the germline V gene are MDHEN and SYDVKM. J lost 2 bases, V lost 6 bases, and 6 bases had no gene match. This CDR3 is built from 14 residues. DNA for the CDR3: TGTGCCAGCAGAACCGGGACAGGAACCTACGAGCAGTACTTC. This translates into CASRTGTGTYEQYF. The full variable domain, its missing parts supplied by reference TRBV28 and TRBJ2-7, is DVKVTQSSRYLVKRTGEKVFLECVQDMDHENMFWYRQDPGLGLRLIYFSYDVKMKEKGDIPEGYSVSREKKERFSLILESASTNQTSMYLCASRTGTGTYEQYFGPGTRLTVT.

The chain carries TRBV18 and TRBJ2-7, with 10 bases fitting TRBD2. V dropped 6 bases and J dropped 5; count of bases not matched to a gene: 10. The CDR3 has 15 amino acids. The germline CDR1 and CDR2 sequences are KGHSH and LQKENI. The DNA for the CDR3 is TGTGCCAGCTCGATCTCTAGCGGGAGAGTTGACGAGCAGTACTTC. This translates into CASSISSGRVDEQYF.

As DNA, the CDR3 is TGTGCCAGCAGCGAAGGACAGGGCTACGAGCAGTACTTC. Amino acid sequence: CASSEGQGYEQYF. This rearrangement joins TRBV3-1 (or the pseudogene TRBV3-2) to TRBJ2-7, with 8 bases fitting TRBD1. Germline values: CDR1 LGHDT, CDR2 YNNKEL (reference sequence). The CDR3 is made up of 13 amino acids. V was pared by 5 bases and J by 3 bases, with 3 bases of the junction left unmatched.